The 30 T cell receptor beta chains below all came from one sample that was sequenced in a study of OX40 agonist ivuxolimab in advanced cancers. Sequenced by immunoSEQ multiplex PCR; TCRdb stores in-frame clones only, minus some. In the table there are about 35,000 clones, 80% to 85% of which are singletons. The source was CD4+ or CD8+ T cells sorted from blood, collected in a trial of the OX40 agonist ivuxolimab. These receptors came from an adult with an advanced solid tumor such as melanoma, head and neck, liver or kidney cancer.

This clone appeared a single time. The chain recombines TRBV28 with TRBJ2-6; D is ambiguous. Trimming took 6 bases from V and 2 from J, leaving 5 bases between them. The CDR3 length is 13 residues. The germline V gene encodes CDR1 MDHEN and CDR2 SYDVKM. The CDR3 sequence is CASRAPGANVLTF. The CDR3 DNA is TGTGCCAGCAGGGCTCCTGGGGCCAACGTCCTGACTTTC.

The chain couples TRBV7-9 to TRBJ1-2; D is ambiguous. CDR1 and CDR2 (germline): SEHNR, FQNEAQ (reference sequence). The CDR3 spans 13 residues. V lost 5 bases and J 5 bases, leaving 12 bases between the germline ends. CDR3 sequence (DNA): TGTGCCAGCAGCGACGGCCCGGTGTATGGCTACACCTTC. Translation: CASSDGPVYGYTF.

This clone occurred a few times. This chain's CDR3 is CASSHSGGLAGELFF. CDR3 nucleotide sequence: TGTGCCAGCAGCCATAGCGGGGGCCTGGCCGGGGAGCTGTTTTTT. This chain joins TRBV7-2 and TRBJ2-2; TRBD2 agrees at 9 bases. CDR1 and CDR2 from the germline V gene are SGHTA and FQGNSA. The CDR3 covers 15 residues. Losses at the gene ends were 5 bases for V and 6 bases for J; bases not matched to a gene: 7.

The table lists this clone with a few counts. The chain carries TRBV29-1 and TRBJ1-3; perhaps TRBD1 as D (6 bases). Germline V gives CDR1 SQVTM, CDR2 ANQGSEA. The V end lost 2 bases, the J end lost 4 bases, and 12 bases lay between the germline ends. The CDR3 totals 14 residues. The CDR3 sequence: CSVESQGWGNTIYF. The CDR3 bases are TGCAGCGTTGAATCACAGGGATGGGGAAACACCATATATTTT.

V and J are TRBV27 and TRBJ2-7, with 8 bases aligning to TRBD2. Per germline, CDR1 MNHEY and CDR2 SMNVEV (reference sequence). The CDR3 is made up of 13 amino acids. V was clipped by 5 bases and J by 5 bases; unmatched bases: 5. CDR3 loop: CASSHGGADEQYF. As DNA, the CDR3 is TGTGCCAGCAGTCACGGGGGGGCTGACGAGCAGTACTTC.

This clone was seen once. This chain connects TRBV29-1 to TRBJ2-5; 9 nucleotides align to TRBD1. Losses at the gene ends were 6 bases for V and 0 bases for J; bases not matched to a gene: 8. The CDR3 runs to 15 residues. The V gene's germline CDR1 is SQVTM and CDR2 ANQGSEA. CDR3 protein: CSVSLGQGYQETQYF. The CDR3 DNA sequence: TGCAGCGTCAGTTTGGGACAGGGTTACCAAGAGACCCAGTACTTC.

V usage is TRBV27 and J usage is TRBJ2-7, with D perhaps matching TRBD2 (7 bases). The CDR3 consists of 15 residues. Trimming pared 3 bases from V and 4 bases from J, leaving 16 bases between. CDR1 and CDR2 (germline): MNHEY, SMNVEV (reference sequence). The CDR3 loop is CASSLGGPSFYEQYF. The DNA for the CDR3 is TGTGCCAGCAGTTTGGGGGGGCCCTCATTTTACGAGCAGTACTTC.

The gene calls are TRBV9 and TRBJ2-7, with D uncertain. This CDR3 has 13 residues. Per the germline V gene, CDR1 is SGDLS and CDR2 is YYNGEE. The V end was cut by 0 bases, the J end by 4 bases, with 8 bases between. The CDR3 sequence is CASSVGVGYEQYF. CDR3 sequence (DNA): TGTGCCAGCAGCGTAGGAGTGGGTTACGAGCAGTACTTC.

This clone was seen once. The V and J genes are TRBV19 and TRBJ2-1; TRBD2 might be the D (6 bases). The V end lost 7 bases, the J end lost 4 bases, and 17 bases lay between the germline ends. Per the germline V gene, CDR1 is LNHDA and CDR2 is SQIVND (reference sequence). This CDR3 has 15 amino acids. CDR3 region: CASTSPGERYNEQFF. CDR3 nucleotide sequence: TGTGCCAGTACCAGCCCGGGGGAGCGGTACAATGAGCAGTTCTTC. Combining the CDR3 with reference TRBV19 and TRBJ2-1 gives the whole variable domain DGGITQSPKYLFRKEGQNVTLSCEQNLNHDAMYWYRQDPGQGLRLIYYSQIVNDFQKGDIAEGYSVSREKKESFPLTVTSAQKNPTAFYLCASTSPGERYNEQFFGPGTRLTVL.

The rearrangement links TRBV27 to TRBJ2-5, with D perhaps TRBD1 (5 bases). This CDR3 has 13 amino acids. Germline assignment: CDR1 MNHEY and CDR2 SMNVEV (reference sequence). The germline V and J ends were trimmed by 4 bases and 5 bases, with 11 bases remaining between them. The CDR3 loop reads CASSSDTWETQYF. Here the CDR3 DNA reads TGTGCCAGCAGTTCGGACACTTGGGAGACCCAGTACTTC.

This rearrangement joins TRBV2 to TRBJ2-3; D perhaps matches TRBD1 (6 bases). V was shortened by 4 bases and J by 3 bases, with 8 bases between the two germline ends. Germline V CDR1 and CDR2: SNHLY, FYNNEI. There are 13 residues in the CDR3. CDR3 sequence (DNA): TGTGCCAGCAGTGGGACAGAAACAGATACGCAGTATTTT. Encoded protein: CASSGTETDTQYF.

The rearrangement uses TRBV6-1 and TRBJ2-7; TRBD1 matches at 11 bases. This CDR3 spans 15 amino acids. Germline V gives CDR1 MNHNS, CDR2 SASEGT. The V gene end was trimmed by 4 bases and the J gene end by 7 bases; junction bases not matched to a gene: 9. The CDR3 nucleotides read TGTGCCAGCAGTGGATGGGACAGGGGGACTAGTGAGCAGTACTTC. Translating gives CASSGWDRGTSEQYF.

This chain uses TRBV27 with TRBJ2-7, with D uncertain. Trimming pared 5 bases from V and 2 bases from J, leaving 4 bases between. CDR3 length: 11 amino acids. CDR1 and CDR2 from the germline V gene are MNHEY and SMNVEV (reference sequence). CDR3 DNA: TGTGCCAGCAGTGACACCTACGAGCAGTACTTC. Amino acid sequence: CASSDTYEQYF.

Only a few counts were recorded for this clone. The chain recombines TRBV6-5 with TRBJ2-1, with 9 nucleotides matching TRBD2. With V trimmed by 5 bases and J by 8 bases, 10 bases remained unmatched. The CDR3 contains 15 residues. CDR1 MNHEY and CDR2 SVGAGI come from the germline V gene. The DNA of the CDR3 is TGTGCCAGCAGTCCAACTAGCGGGTCTTTCGATGAGCAGTTCTTC. This sequence encodes CASSPTSGSFDEQFF.

This clone was seen a single time. The chain has TRBV5-6 and TRBJ2-7; 9 nucleotides align to TRBD1. Germline CDR1 SGHDT, CDR2 YYEEEE. Germline trimming cut 7 bases from V and 2 bases from J; bases unmatched to any gene: 1. CDR3 length: 12 residues. CDR3 in amino acids: CASGTGTYEQYF. The CDR3 DNA reads TGTGCCAGCGGGACAGGGACCTACGAGCAGTACTTC.

This chain uses TRBV28 with TRBJ1-1; D not certain. The germline V gene has CDR1 MDHEN and CDR2 SYDVKM. The CDR3 covers 14 residues. The V end lost 3 bases, the J end lost 0 bases, and 8 bases lay between the germline ends. The CDR3 DNA is TGTGCCAGCAGTTTTAGGAGTATGAACACTGAAGCTTTCTTT. Protein product: CASSFRSMNTEAFF. Full variable domain (outside the CDR3, taken from reference TRBV28 and TRBJ1-1): DVKVTQSSRYLVKRTGEKVFLECVQDMDHENMFWYRQDPGLGLRLIYFSYDVKMKEKGDIPEGYSVSREKKERFSLILESASTNQTSMYLCASSFRSMNTEAFFGQGTRLTVV.

The chain carries TRBV19 and TRBJ1-1; the D is unclear. V lost 0 bases, J lost 1 base, and 3 bases lay in between. CDR1 LNHDA and CDR2 SQIVND come from the germline V gene (reference sequence). The CDR3 has 13 amino acids. This CDR3 reads CASSIEGNTEAFF. For the CDR3, the DNA is TGTGCCAGTAGTATAGAAGGGAACACTGAAGCTTTCTTT. The full variable domain, in which reference TRBV19 and TRBJ1-1 provide the parts outside the CDR3, is DGGITQSPKYLFRKEGQNVTLSCEQNLNHDAMYWYRQDPGQGLRLIYYSQIVNDFQKGDIAEGYSVSREKKESFPLTVTSAQKNPTAFYLCASSIEGNTEAFFGQGTRLTVV.

The V and J genes are TRBV7-8 and TRBJ2-1, with 10 bases identical to TRBD1. Germline trimming cut 10 bases from V and 8 bases from J; bases unmatched to any gene: 17. The CDR3 is 16 residues long. Germline V gene lookup returns CDR1 SGHVS and CDR2 FQNEAQ. CDR3 nucleotide sequence: TGTGCCACCGCTGTCCCGGGACAGGGGATGATAGATGAGCAGTTCTTC. Residues: CATAVPGQGMIDEQFF.

The J gene is TRBJ1-2, the V gene TRBV5-5; D may be TRBD1 (5 bases). CDR3 length equals 13 residues. Trimming took off 4 bases at V and 8 bases at J, with 15 bases between the two ends. Germline V gene lookup returns CDR1 SGHKS and CDR2 YYEKEE (reference sequence). CDR3 protein: CASSPGWGAGYTF. The CDR3 coding sequence is TGTGCCAGCAGCCCAGGGTGGGGAGCAGGCTACACCTTC. Drawing the rest from reference TRBV5-5 and TRBJ1-2, the complete variable domain is DAGVTQSPTHLIKTRGQQVTLRCSPISGHKSVSWYQQVLGQGPQFIFQYYEKEERGRGNFPDRFSARQFPNYSSELNVNALLLGDSALYLCASSPGWGAGYTFGSGTRLTVV.

The chain has TRBV9 and TRBJ2-1, with a weak D call TRBD2 (7 bases). This CDR3 is built from 15 residues. Trimming left V 3 bases short and J 7 bases short, with 17 bases between. Germline V gene sequence: CDR1 SGDLS, CDR2 YYNGEE. The CDR3 sequence is CASSAQQGGWNEQFF. The DNA of the CDR3 is TGTGCCAGCAGCGCGCAACAGGGAGGGTGGAATGAGCAGTTCTTC.

The V and J genes are TRBV19 and TRBJ2-7; maybe TRBD2 (5 bases). The CDR3 runs 15 residues. With 4 bases removed from V and 4 bases from J, the gap between germline ends came to 17 bases. CDR1 is LNHDA and CDR2 is SQIVND in the germline V gene (reference sequence). Here the CDR3 reads CASSTLEWERYEQYF. In DNA, the CDR3 is TGTGCCAGTAGTACCCTCGAGTGGGAGAGATACGAGCAGTACTTC.

With regard to this clone: The sample carries other DNA sequences with the same CDR3. The gene calls are TRBV27 and TRBJ2-5; D not resolved. Germline V CDR1 and CDR2: MNHEY, SMNVEV (reference sequence). CDR3 length: 11 amino acids. The V end lost 2 bases, the J end lost 5 bases, and 3 bases lay between the germline ends. Here the CDR3 DNA reads TGTGCCAGCAGTTTAGGGGAGACCCAGTACTTC. Protein product: CASSLGETQYF.

The gene calls are TRBV6-1 and TRBJ2-5, with TRBD2 identical over 7 bases. This CDR3 contains 13 residues. Trimming at V came to 6 bases and at J to 5 bases, leaving 6 bases not matched to a gene. In germline, CDR1 is MNHNS, CDR2 SASEGT. The CDR3 nucleotides read TGTGCCAGCAGATTAGGACTAGTGGAGACCCAGTACTTC. It yields the protein CASRLGLVETQYF.

V usage is TRBV5-1 and J usage is TRBJ2-1; perhaps TRBD2 as D (6 bases). The V and J ends lost 4 bases and 9 bases respectively, with 20 bases between them. Germline V gene data show CDR1 as SGHRS and CDR2 as YFSETQ. The CDR3 contains 15 residues. For the CDR3, the DNA is TGCGCCAGCAGCCCCGGGACTGACGGTAAAGGTGAGCAGTTCTTC. This sequence encodes CASSPGTDGKGEQFF. The full variable domain, rest sourced from reference TRBV5-1 and TRBJ2-1, is KAGVTQTPRYLIKTRGQQVTLSCSPISGHRSVSWYQQTPGQGLQFLFEYFSETQRNKGNFPGRFSGRQFSNSRSEMNVSTLELGDSALYLCASSPGTDGKGEQFFGPGTRLTVL.

V and J are TRBV19 and TRBJ2-7; 9 nucleotides line up with TRBD1. Trimming removed 1 base from V and 0 bases from J; junction bases left unmatched: 7. Germline lookup yields CDR1 LNHDA and CDR2 SQIVND (reference sequence). CDR3 length: 17 amino acids. This CDR3 is CASSIGTGDSFSYEQYF. As DNA, the CDR3 is TGTGCCAGTAGTATAGGGACAGGGGACTCCTTCTCCTACGAGCAGTACTTC.

The chain couples TRBV11-2 to TRBJ2-1; 7 bases map to TRBD2. This CDR3 is 16 amino acids long. Looked up from germline, CDR1 is SGHAT and CDR2 is FQNNGV. V lost 1 base, J lost 2 bases, and 5 bases stayed unmatched. Written as DNA, the CDR3 is TGTGCCAGCAGCTTAGGATTGCGGGGGACCTACAATGAGCAGTTCTTC. Amino acids: CASSLGLRGTYNEQFF.

This clone was counted between two and nine times. The chain combines TRBV6-1 with TRBJ2-7; 9 bases match TRBD2. Germline assignment: CDR1 MNHNS and CDR2 SASEGT. V gave up 8 bases and J gave up 0 bases; unmatched junction bases: 8. CDR3 length equals 15 residues. In DNA form, the CDR3 reads TGTGCCAGCCAGGAGGCGGGAGGGGGCTCCTACGAGCAGTACTTC. This translates into CASQEAGGGSYEQYF.

To note about this clone: The same CDR3 is also encoded by other DNA sequences in this sample. CDR3 region: CASKEGAGGSNEQYF. The CDR3 bases are TGTGCCAGCAAAGAGGGGGCGGGAGGGTCTAACGAGCAGTACTTC. This chain connects TRBV2 to TRBJ2-7, with TRBD2 matching 9 bases. J lost 5 bases, V lost 7 bases, and 12 bases had no gene match. Per germline, CDR1 SNHLY and CDR2 FYNNEI. This CDR3 has 15 residues.

This rearrangement joins TRBV27 to TRBJ1-3; no reliable D call. Per the germline V gene, CDR1 is MNHEY and CDR2 is SMNVEV (reference sequence). The CDR3 length is 12 residues. V was pared by 8 bases and J by 0 bases, with 5 bases between. The CDR3 protein is CASGLSGNTIYF. The CDR3 region has the DNA TGTGCCAGCGGCCTCTCTGGAAACACCATATATTTT.

The chain has TRBV7-3 and TRBJ2-7; D perhaps matches TRBD1 (5 bases). Germline V gene lookup returns CDR1 SGHTA and CDR2 FQGTGA. V lost 5 bases and J 1 base, leaving 12 bases between the germline ends. There are 14 residues in the CDR3. The CDR3 DNA sequence: TGTGCCAGCAGCCCACATGGGGCGTCCTACGAGCAGTACTTC. Residues: CASSPHGASYEQYF.